Detailed here is one T cell receptor beta chain. Antigen specificity is unknown. This CDR3 has 15 amino acids. The germline V gene encodes CDR1 LNHNV and CDR2 YYDKDF (reference sequence). Trimming shortened V by 0 bases and J by 3 bases, and 9 bases separated the two germline ends. Use of 60 Vbeta and 13 Jbeta primers characterized the PCR. Only in-frame clones appear in the TCRdb table, and some are missing; sequencing was by immunoSEQ multiplex PCR. Of about 140,000 clones detected, approximately 82% appear once; the ten largest clones hold more than 1.5%. The data are from a study of cytomegalovirus exposure and HLA in healthy donors. Overall study results and limits: Donors belonging to an Asian-associated ancestry cluster reportedly showed fewer N-insertions in productive TCRs than the roughly 670-donor mean, according to what a later analysis found. A later analysis appeared to link common viral pathogens to several of the most significant clusters. Many donors shared some public TCRs, even though most TCR sequences were rare.

This TCR was recovered from a woman aged 40 to 50 in good health and CMV-seronegative. The rearrangement joins TRBV15 to TRBJ1-3; D ambiguous. The sample taken for sequencing was PBMCs. The CDR3 DNA reads TGTGCCACCAGCAGAGATCTGGGCCTTGGAAACACCATATATTTT. Amino acid sequence: CATSRDLGLGNTIYF.